The sequence of this TCR beta chain was determined in a study of PD-1 blockade in classical Hodgkin lymphoma. General study findings and limits: At baseline, newly diagnosed patients reportedly showed less TCR diversity than healthy donors. The repertoire differences lack a defined cause, possibly disease activity or prior therapy.

Comment on this clone: The antigen remains undetermined.

Time point: newly diagnosed, previously untreated cHL patient sample. Purification of CD4+ T cells from thawed PBMCs was achieved by magnetic negative selection. Sequencing used immunoSEQ multiplex PCR; TCRdb keeps in-frame clones, though not all of them. The table shows around 30,000 clones, with 75% to 90% occurring only once. The sequence came from a human donor with classical Hodgkin lymphoma. Sequenced input: CD4+ T cells from blood.

The CDR3 loop reads CASSSWEDRAEQETQYF. CDR3 nucleotide sequence: TGTGCCAGCAGTTCCTGGGAGGACAGGGCCGAACAAGAGACCCAGTACTTC. This chain connects TRBV28 to TRBJ2-5; the match to TRBD1 covers 8 bases. This CDR3 region has 17 residues. J gave up 2 bases and V 4 bases, and 12 bases lay outside the gene matches. From germline, CDR1 is MDHEN and CDR2 SYDVKM.